This T cell receptor beta chain was captured by sequencing in a study of monozygotic twins with inflammatory bowel disease. During cDNA synthesis, UMIs that each contained a 6-nucleotide sample barcode were added by means of template switching. With the 5' RACE reads reprocessed, TCRdb shows one record per CDR3 protein and no DNA. This repertoire includes 420,000 or so distinct CDR3 sequences. Germline assignment: CDR1 SEHNR and CDR2 FQNEAQ (reference sequence). The CDR3 has 16 residues. The sample was blood. The TCR sequence derives from a human donor with ulcerative colitis or Crohn's disease, or a healthy co-twin of an affected twin (not recorded which). J is TRBJ1-1 and V is TRBV7-9; the D call of TRBD1 rests on TCRdb alone, since no DNA is present to check it. CDR3 in amino acids: CASSRETDRGTPEAFF.